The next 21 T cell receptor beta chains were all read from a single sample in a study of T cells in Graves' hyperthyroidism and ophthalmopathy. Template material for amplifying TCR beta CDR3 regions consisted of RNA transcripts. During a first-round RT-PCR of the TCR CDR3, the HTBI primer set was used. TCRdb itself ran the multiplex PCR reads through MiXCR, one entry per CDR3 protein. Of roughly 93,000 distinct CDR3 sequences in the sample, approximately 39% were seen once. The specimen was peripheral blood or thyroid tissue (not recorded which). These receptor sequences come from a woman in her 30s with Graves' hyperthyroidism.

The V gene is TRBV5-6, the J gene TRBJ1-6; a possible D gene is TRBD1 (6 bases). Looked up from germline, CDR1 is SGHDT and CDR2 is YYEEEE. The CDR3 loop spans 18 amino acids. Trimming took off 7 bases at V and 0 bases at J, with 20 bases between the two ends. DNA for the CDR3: TGTGCCAGCGCCGGCAGTGTACAGGGCACCTCCTATAATTCACCCCTCCACTTT. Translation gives CASAGSVQGTSYNSPLHF.

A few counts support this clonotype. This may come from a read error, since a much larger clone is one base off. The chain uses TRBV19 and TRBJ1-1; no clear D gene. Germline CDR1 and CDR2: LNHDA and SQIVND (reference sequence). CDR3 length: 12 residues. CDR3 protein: CASSITSAEASF. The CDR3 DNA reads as TGTGCCAGTAGTATAACCAGCGCTGAAGCTTCCTTT.

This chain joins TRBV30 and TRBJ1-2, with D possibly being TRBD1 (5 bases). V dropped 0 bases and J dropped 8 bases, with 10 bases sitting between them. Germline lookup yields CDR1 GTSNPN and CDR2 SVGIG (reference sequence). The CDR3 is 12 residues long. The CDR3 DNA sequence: TGTGCCTGGAGTGTACTACAGGTCGGCTACACCTTC. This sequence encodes CAWSVLQVGYTF.

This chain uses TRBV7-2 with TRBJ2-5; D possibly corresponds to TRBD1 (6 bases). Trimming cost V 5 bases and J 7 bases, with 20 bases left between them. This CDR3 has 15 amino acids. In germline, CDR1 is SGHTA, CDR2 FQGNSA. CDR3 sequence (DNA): TGTGCCAGCAGCCCGACCGGACAGCGTGTAGGGACCCAGTACTTC. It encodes CASSPTGQRVGTQYF.

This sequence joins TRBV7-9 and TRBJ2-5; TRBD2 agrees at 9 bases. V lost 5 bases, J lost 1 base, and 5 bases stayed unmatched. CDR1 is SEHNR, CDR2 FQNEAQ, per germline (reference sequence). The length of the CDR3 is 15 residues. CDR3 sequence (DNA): TGTGCCAGCAGCCCCCCTAGCGGGACCCAAGAGACCCAGTACTTC. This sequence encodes CASSPPSGTQETQYF.

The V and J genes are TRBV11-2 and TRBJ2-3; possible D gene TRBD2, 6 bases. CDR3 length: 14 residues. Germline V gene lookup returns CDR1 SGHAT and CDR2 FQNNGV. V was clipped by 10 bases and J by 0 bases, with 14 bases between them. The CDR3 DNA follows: TGTGCCACCTCCACCAGCGGGAGCACAGATACGCAGTATTTT. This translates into CATSTSGSTDTQYF.

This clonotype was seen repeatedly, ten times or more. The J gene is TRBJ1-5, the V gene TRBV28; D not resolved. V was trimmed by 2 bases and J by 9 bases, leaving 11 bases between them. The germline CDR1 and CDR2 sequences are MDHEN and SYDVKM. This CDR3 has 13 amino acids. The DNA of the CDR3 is TGTGCCAGCAGTTTAGTGACAAGCTTGCCCCAGCATTTT. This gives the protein CASSLVTSLPQHF.

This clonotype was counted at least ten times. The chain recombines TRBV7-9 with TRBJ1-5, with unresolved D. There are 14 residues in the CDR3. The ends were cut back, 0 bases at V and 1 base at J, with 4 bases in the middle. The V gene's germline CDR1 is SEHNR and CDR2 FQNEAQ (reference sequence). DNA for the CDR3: TGTGCCAGCAGCTTAGCCGCCAGCAATCAGCCCCAGCATTTT. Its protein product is CASSLAASNQPQHF. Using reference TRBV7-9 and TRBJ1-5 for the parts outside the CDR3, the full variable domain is DTGVSQNPRHKITKRGQNVTFRCDPISEHNRLYWYRQTLGQGPEFLTYFQNEAQLEKSRLLSDRFSAERPKGSFSTLEIQRTEQGDSAMYLCASSLAASNQPQHFGDGTRLSIL.

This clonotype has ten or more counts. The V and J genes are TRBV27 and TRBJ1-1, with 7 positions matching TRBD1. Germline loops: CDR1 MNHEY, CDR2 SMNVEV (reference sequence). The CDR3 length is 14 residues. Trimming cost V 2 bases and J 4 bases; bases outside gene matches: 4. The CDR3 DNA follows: TGTGCCAGCAGTTTACTTCACAGGGGCACTGAAGCTTTCTTT. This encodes CASSLLHRGTEAFF.

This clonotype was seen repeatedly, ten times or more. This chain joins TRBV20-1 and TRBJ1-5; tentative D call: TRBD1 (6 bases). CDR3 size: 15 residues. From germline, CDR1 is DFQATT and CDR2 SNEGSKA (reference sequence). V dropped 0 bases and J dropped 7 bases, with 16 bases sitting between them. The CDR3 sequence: CSARDRGGQGQPQHF. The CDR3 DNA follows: TGCAGTGCTAGAGATAGGGGGGGGCAGGGACAGCCCCAGCATTTT.

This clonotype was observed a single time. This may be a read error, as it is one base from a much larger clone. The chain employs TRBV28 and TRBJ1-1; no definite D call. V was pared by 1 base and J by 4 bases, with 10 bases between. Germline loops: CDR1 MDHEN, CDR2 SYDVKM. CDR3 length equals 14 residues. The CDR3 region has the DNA TGTGCCAGCAGTTTATTGTTCAGCGGCACTGAAGCTTTCTTT. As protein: CASSLLFSGTEAFF.

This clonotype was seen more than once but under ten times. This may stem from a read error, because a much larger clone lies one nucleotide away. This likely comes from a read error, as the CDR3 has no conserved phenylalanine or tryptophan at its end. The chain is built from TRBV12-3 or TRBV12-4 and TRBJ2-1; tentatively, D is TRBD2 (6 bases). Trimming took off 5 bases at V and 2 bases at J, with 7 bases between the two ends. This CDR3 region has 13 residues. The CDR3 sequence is CASSGEAYNEQFL. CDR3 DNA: TGTGCCAGCAGTGGGGAGGCCTACAATGAGCAGTTCCTC.

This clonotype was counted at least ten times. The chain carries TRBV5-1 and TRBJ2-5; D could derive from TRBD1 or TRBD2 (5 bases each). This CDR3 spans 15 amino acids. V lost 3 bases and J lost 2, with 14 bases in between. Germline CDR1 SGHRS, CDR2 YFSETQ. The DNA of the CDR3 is TGCGCCAGCAGCTGGGACCTGGGATTTCAAGAGACCCAGTACTTC. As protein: CASSWDLGFQETQYF.

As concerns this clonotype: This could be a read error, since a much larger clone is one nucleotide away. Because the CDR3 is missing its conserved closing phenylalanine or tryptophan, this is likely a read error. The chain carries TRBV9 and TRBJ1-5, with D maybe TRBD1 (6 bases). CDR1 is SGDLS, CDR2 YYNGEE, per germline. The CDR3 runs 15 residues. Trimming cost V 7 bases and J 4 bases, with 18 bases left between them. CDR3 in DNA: TGTGCCAGCTCTCTCGAACAGGGAGCAAATCAGCCCCAGCATTCT. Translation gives CASSLEQGANQPQHS.

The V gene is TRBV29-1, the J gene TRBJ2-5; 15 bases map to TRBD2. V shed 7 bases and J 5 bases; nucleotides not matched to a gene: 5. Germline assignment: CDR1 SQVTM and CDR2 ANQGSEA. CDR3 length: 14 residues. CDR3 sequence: CSAGTSGRIETQYF. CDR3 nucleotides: TGCAGCGCTGGGACTAGCGGGAGGATTGAGACCCAGTACTTC.

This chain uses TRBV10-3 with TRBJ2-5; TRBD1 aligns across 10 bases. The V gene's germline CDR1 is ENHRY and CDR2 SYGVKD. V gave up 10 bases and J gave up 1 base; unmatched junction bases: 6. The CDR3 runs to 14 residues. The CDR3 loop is CATKGQGIQETQYF. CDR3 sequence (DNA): TGTGCCACCAAGGGACAGGGGATCCAAGAGACCCAGTACTTC.

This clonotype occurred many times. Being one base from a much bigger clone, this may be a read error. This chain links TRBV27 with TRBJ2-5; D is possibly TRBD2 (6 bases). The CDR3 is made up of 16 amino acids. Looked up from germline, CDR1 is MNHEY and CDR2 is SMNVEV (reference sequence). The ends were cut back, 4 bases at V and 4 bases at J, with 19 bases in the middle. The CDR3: CASSSDMAGRRETQYF. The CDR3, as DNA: TGTGCCAGCAGTTCGGACATGGCGGGAAGGAGAGAGACCCAGTACTTC.

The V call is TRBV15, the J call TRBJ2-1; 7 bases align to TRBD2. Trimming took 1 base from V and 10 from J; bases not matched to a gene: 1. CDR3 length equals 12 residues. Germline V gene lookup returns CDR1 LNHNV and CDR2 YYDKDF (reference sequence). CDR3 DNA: TGTGCCACCAGCAGAGTCGGGGGGGAGCAGTTCTTC. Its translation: CATSRVGGEQFF.

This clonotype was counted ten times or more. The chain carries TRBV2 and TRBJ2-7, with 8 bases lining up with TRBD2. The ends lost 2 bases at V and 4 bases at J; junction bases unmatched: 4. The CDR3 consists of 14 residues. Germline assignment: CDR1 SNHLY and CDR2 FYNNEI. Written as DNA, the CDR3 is TGTGCCAGCAGTGAACAGCGGGAGTATTACGAGCAGTACTTC. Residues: CASSEQREYYEQYF.

CDR3 DNA sequence: TGTGCCAGCAGCTTAGCGGGAGTTCGTACCGGGGAGCTGTTTTTT. Its protein product is CASSLAGVRTGELFF. The chain joins TRBV7-6 to TRBJ2-2; a weak D match, TRBD2 (5 bases). The CDR3 spans 15 residues. The germline V gene encodes CDR1 SGHVS and CDR2 FNYEAQ. Trimming removed 0 bases at V and 5 bases at J, with 10 bases between.

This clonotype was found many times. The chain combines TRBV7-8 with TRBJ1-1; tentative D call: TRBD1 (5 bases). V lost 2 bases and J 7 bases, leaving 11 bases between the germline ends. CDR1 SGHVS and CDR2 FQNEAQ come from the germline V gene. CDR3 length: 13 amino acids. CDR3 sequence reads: CASSLWGNGEAFF. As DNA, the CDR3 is TGTGCCAGCAGCTTATGGGGGAACGGTGAAGCTTTCTTT.